This T cell receptor beta chain was documented in a study of blood T cell repertoires in COVID-19. Overall study: Nucleic acid was either cDNA or gDNA, and it came from T cells, B-cell-depleted T cells, or PBMCs.

Germline V gene data show CDR1 as SNHLY and CDR2 as FYNNEI. The CDR3 spans 14 residues. The trim removed 4 bases at V and 2 bases at J, leaving 1 base unmatched. Study processing details: Estimation of nucleated cell counts was performed using reference gene primer amplification. Some clones are missing from TCRdb's copy, which holds only in-frame ones; the method was immunoSEQ multiplex PCR. From that table come the V and J calls and clone size; the DNA was used to work out D and trimming. This sample has about 170,000 clones, with around 80% found just once. V usage is TRBV2 and J usage is TRBJ2-7; 11 bases map to TRBD1. The source of this sequence is a woman older than 75 with acute or convalescent COVID-19. Source material: peripheral blood. The CDR3 sequence is CASSGDRGTYEQYF. In nucleotides, the CDR3 is TGTGCCAGCAGTGGGGACAGGGGGACCTACGAGCAGTACTTC.